This is a list of T cell receptor beta chains from one sample in a study of graft-versus-host responses after intestinal transplantation. Their target antigens are unknown. The data were produced by immunoSEQ multiplex PCR, yet TCRdb's version contains in-frame clones alone and is incomplete. The repertoire consists of some 86,000 clones, with 90% to 95% occurring once and the leading ten covering approximately 6%. This sample comprised unstimulated CD8+ T cells sorted from spleen or lymph node cells, obtained before intestinal transplant. These receptors came from a human donor who received an intestinal transplant. CDR3s leave out the opening cysteine and the closing phenylalanine or tryptophan.

j_gene	v_gene	CDR3aa
TRBJ1-5	TRBV10-2	ASSEGDGGYSNQPQH
TRBJ2-5	TRBV21-1	ASSTSGRQETQY
TRBJ1-3	TRBV6-4	ASSDSASSCSGNTIY
TRBJ1-4	TRBV9	ASSPDGSGVIEKLF
TRBJ2-2	TRBV7-3	ASSLVTGNTGELF
TRBJ2-5	TRBV4-1	ASSPGYQETQY
TRBJ1-2	TRBV6-6	ASSNTPGRDT
TRBJ2-5	TRBV6-5	ASSLAEGETQY
TRBJ2-7	TRBV2	ASSAGRLYEQY
TRBJ2-2	TRBV28	ASTDSANTGELF
TRBJ1-3	TRBV7-9	ASSLEISGNTIY
TRBJ2-5	TRBV29-1	SVEDPLPNYQETQY
TRBJ2-5	TRBV19	ASGQQETQY
TRBJ2-7	TRBV5-1	ASSSNDPVPYEQY
TRBJ2-1	TRBV6-6	ASSYDGGGLYNEQF
TRBJ2-7	TRBV4-2	ASSQDWGGGSYEQY
TRBJ2-3	TRBV7-6	ASSFTPEGASTDTQY
TRBJ2-2	TRBV7-9	ASSGRDSTNTGELF
TRBJ1-5	TRBV4-1	ASSQGAGAINQPQH
TRBJ2-3	TRBV7-9	ASRPDGTDTQY
TRBJ1-6	TRBV4-1	ASRATGTGGNSPLH
TRBJ2-3	TRBV9	ASSEVPVDTQY
TRBJ1-1	TRBV29-1	SVESWGEGTEAF
TRBJ2-7	TRBV19	ASRDSNSYEQY
TRBJ2-2	TRBV7-2	ASSFPRAGVNTGELF
TRBJ2-5	TRBV6-5	ASSYNPTGGVETQY
TRBJ2-7	TRBV10-3	AISDGQGSYEQY
TRBJ2-3	TRBV12-1	ASSSKPRTSGGTDTQY
TRBJ2-3	TRBV6-5	ASSYAGSGDTQY
TRBJ2-7	TRBV2	ASSLPGPPYEQY
TRBJ2-2	TRBV13	ASSPSNLRGVTDGELF
TRBJ1-4	TRBV5-6	ASSLTGRDEKLF
TRBJ1-1	TRBV4-1	ASSQERPTGGTEAF
TRBJ2-7	TRBV11-2	ASSFWDSAYEQY
TRBJ2-1	TRBV30	LSISYNEQF
TRBJ2-3	TRBV7-9	ASSLALGKADTQY
TRBJ2-7	TRBV7-9	ASSLIGQVLPYEQY
TRBJ1-2	TRBV15	ATSLEGGYT
TRBJ2-3	TRBV14	ASSLDSGASTDTQY
TRBJ2-7	TRBV6-5	ASSYAYSYEQY
TRBJ2-1	TRBV9	ASSGTSGRYSSYNEQF
TRBJ1-5	TRBV6-5	ASSYGMGQPQH
TRBJ2-1	TRBV10-1	ASSERRLASNEQF
TRBJ1-1	TRBV6-5	ASIRAEGTEAF
TRBJ1-1	TRBV6-5	ASSYLGNTEAF
TRBJ2-7	TRBV2	ASSGVSGRPGEQY
TRBJ2-6	TRBV10-2	ASSESYGGLPKGISGANVLT
TRBJ1-3	TRBV18	ASSTPTTVALLADPGNTIY
TRBJ2-7	TRBV27	ASSLLEPQGSYEQY
TRBJ2-2	TRBV28	ASSSARRTGGVGELF
TRBJ2-7	TRBV2	ATLNPEEEQY
TRBJ1-4	TRBV9	ASSGGGQGEKLF
TRBJ2-7	TRBV18	ASSPPARGWDEQY